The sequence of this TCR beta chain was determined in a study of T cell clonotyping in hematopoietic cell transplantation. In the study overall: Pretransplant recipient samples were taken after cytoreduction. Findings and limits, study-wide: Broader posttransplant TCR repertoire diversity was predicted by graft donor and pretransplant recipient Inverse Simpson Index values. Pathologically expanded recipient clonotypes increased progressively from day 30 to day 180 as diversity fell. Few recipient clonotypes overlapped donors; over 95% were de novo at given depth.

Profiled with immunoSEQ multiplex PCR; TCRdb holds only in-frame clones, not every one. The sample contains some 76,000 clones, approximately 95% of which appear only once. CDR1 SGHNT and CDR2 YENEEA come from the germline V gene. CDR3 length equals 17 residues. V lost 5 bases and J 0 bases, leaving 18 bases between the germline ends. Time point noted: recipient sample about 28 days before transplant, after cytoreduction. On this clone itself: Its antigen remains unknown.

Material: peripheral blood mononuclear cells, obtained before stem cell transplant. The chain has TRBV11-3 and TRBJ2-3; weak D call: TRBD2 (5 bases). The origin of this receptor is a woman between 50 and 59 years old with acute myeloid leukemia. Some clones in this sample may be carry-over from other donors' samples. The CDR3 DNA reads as TGTGCCAGCAGCCTGTTGAGCGGATCCACTAGCACAGATACGCAGTATTTT. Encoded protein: CASSLLSGSTSTDTQYF.